The 30 T cell receptor beta chains given below trace back to one sample, sequenced in a study of neoadjuvant anti-PD-1 for oral cavity cancer. Some clones are missing from TCRdb's copy, which holds only in-frame ones; the method was immunoSEQ multiplex PCR. The sample records 75,000 to 100,000 clones, less than 85% being singletons. Sequenced here: PBMCs, sampled before nivolumab (anti-PD-1) treatment. These receptors all stem from a person between 40 and 85 years old with oral cavity squamous cell carcinoma.

J is TRBJ2-3 and V is TRBV27, with D possibly matching TRBD2 (6 bases). The germline V and J ends were trimmed by 5 bases and 8 bases, with 14 bases remaining between them. This CDR3 comprises 13 residues. The germline V gene has CDR1 MNHEY and CDR2 SMNVEV (reference sequence). The CDR3 DNA reads as TGTGCCAGCAGTGCAGGGAGGTTGGGTACGCAGTATTTT. As protein: CASSAGRLGTQYF.

The chain carries TRBV14 and TRBJ2-1, with a possible D match to TRBD1 (6 bases). The CDR3 is 17 residues long. Germline CDR1 is SGHDN and CDR2 is FVKESK. The germline V and J ends were trimmed by 4 bases and 4 bases, with 20 bases remaining between them. This CDR3 reads CASSPVLGARGYNEQFF. CDR3 in DNA: TGTGCCAGCAGCCCGGTTTTGGGGGCGCGAGGGTACAATGAGCAGTTCTTC. Complete variable domain (other parts from reference TRBV14 and TRBJ2-1): EAGVTQFPSHSVIEKGQTVTLRCDPISGHDNLYWYRRVMGKEIKFLLHFVKESKQDESGMPNNRFLAERTGGTYSTLKVQPAELEDSGVYFCASSPVLGARGYNEQFFGPGTRLTVL.

This chain joins TRBV6-8 and TRBJ2-3; 11 bases align to TRBD2. The V gene's germline CDR1 is MNHGY and CDR2 SAAAGT. The CDR3 is 16 residues long. V shed 0 bases and J 6 bases; nucleotides not matched to a gene: 5. The CDR3 nucleotides are TGTGCCAGCAGTTACTCGACTAGCGGGACTGGGGATACGCAGTATTTT. Its protein is CASSYSTSGTGDTQYF.

The rearrangement uses TRBV6-6 and TRBJ2-7; 8 positions agree with TRBD2. Germline V CDR1 and CDR2: MNHNY, SVGAGI (reference sequence). This CDR3 is 16 amino acids long. J was trimmed by 1 base and V by 5 bases; bases with no gene match: 10. CDR3 bases: TGTGCCAGCAGTAGTCCCCAGCGGGAGAATTCCTACGAGCAGTACTTC. Its translation is CASSSPQRENSYEQYF.

The chain is built from TRBV2 and TRBJ1-5; 10 nucleotides align to TRBD1. Germline assignment: CDR1 SNHLY and CDR2 FYNNEI. J was trimmed by 6 bases and V by 6 bases; bases with no gene match: 5. The CDR3 consists of 14 residues. The CDR3 loop is CASRDRGSAQPQHF. CDR3 coding DNA: TGTGCCAGCAGGGACAGGGGGTCGGCTCAGCCCCAGCATTTT. Drawing the rest from reference TRBV2 and TRBJ1-5, the complete variable domain is EPEVTQTPSHQVTQMGQEVILRCVPISNHLYFYWYRQILGQKVEFLVSFYNNEISEKSEIFDDQFSVERPDGSNFTLKIRSTKLEDSAMYFCASRDRGSAQPQHFGDGTRLSIL.

The V call is TRBV10-3, the J call TRBJ2-3, with 7 bases aligning to TRBD1. Losses at the gene ends were 0 bases for V and 2 bases for J; bases not matched to a gene: 11. CDR1 ENHRY and CDR2 SYGVKD come from the germline V gene. This CDR3 contains 18 residues. CDR3 sequence (DNA): TGTGCCATCAGTGAGTCGAAGGGACAGAGCCTTTCCACAGATACGCAGTATTTT. It encodes CAISESKGQSLSTDTQYF.

The CDR3 DNA is TGTGCCAGCTCACCACAGGCCCAAGAGACCCAGTACTTC. It translates to CASSPQAQETQYF. V is TRBV18 and J is TRBJ2-5; D unresolved. V gave up 1 base and J gave up 1 base, with 4 bases separating them. The germline gives CDR1 KGHSH, CDR2 LQKENI. The CDR3 is 13 amino acids.

This chain joins TRBV20-1 and TRBJ2-2, with D possibly TRBD1 on 5 matching bases. This CDR3 comprises 11 residues. CDR1 DFQATT and CDR2 SNEGSKA come from the germline V gene (reference sequence). Trimming pared 5 bases from V and 6 bases from J, leaving 7 bases between. The CDR3 DNA follows: TGCAGTGCTGGACAATCCGGGGAGCTGTTTTTT. This gives the protein CSAGQSGELFF.

The chain uses TRBV6-4 and TRBJ2-3; D perhaps matches TRBD2 (5 bases). V was shortened by 6 bases and J by 12 bases, with 13 bases between the two germline ends. This CDR3 comprises 11 residues. Germline assignment: CDR1 MRHNA and CDR2 SNTAGT. For the CDR3, the DNA is TGTGCCAGCAGACCCCGGGGTCGACAGTATTTT. Protein product: CASRPRGRQYF.

The J gene is TRBJ2-4, the V gene TRBV28; perhaps D is TRBD1 or TRBD2 (6 bases each). Deletions cut 7 bases from V and 0 bases from J, with 16 bases between. Germline CDR1 is MDHEN and CDR2 is SYDVKM. The CDR3 has 16 amino acids. The CDR3 here is CASTLEGDLAKNIQYF. DNA of the CDR3: TGTGCCAGCACCCTGGAGGGGGACCTAGCCAAAAACATTCAGTACTTC.

The rearrangement joins TRBV5-1 to TRBJ2-3; D uncertain. The germline CDR1 and CDR2 sequences are SGHRS and YFSETQ. V was trimmed by 3 bases and J by 3 bases, leaving 11 bases between them. This CDR3 is built from 14 residues. CDR3 amino acids: CASSSAKGTDTQYF. The CDR3 coding sequence is TGCGCCAGCAGCTCCGCCAAAGGGACAGATACGCAGTATTTT.

The gene calls are TRBV6-5 and TRBJ2-1; 8 nucleotides match TRBD1. The CDR3 totals 14 residues. CDR1 is MNHEY and CDR2 is SVGAGI in the germline V gene. V lost 0 bases to trimming and J lost 10 bases; unmatched junction nucleotides: 5. CDR3 coding DNA: TGTGCCAGCAGTTACTCGGCAGGGGGCCGGGAGCAGTTCTTC. Translated, it gives CASSYSAGGREQFF.

This CDR3 reads CASSYRVGGEQYF. CDR3 nucleotide sequence: TGTGCCAGCAGCTACAGGGTAGGAGGCGAGCAGTACTTC. The V and J genes are TRBV7-3 and TRBJ2-7; weak D call: TRBD1 (6 bases). This CDR3 comprises 13 residues. CDR1 SGHTA and CDR2 FQGTGA come from the germline V gene. Trimming shortened V by 4 bases and J by 6 bases, and 13 bases separated the two germline ends.

The chain recombines TRBV6-5 with TRBJ1-3, with D unclear. The CDR3 is 14 residues long. V was trimmed by 6 bases and J by 0 bases, leaving 9 bases between them. From germline, CDR1 is MNHEY and CDR2 SVGAGI. CDR3 DNA sequence: TGTGCCAGCAGGTCCTCGGTCTCTGGAAACACCATATATTTT. Protein sequence: CASRSSVSGNTIYF.

The chain is built from TRBV6-5 and TRBJ2-7; a weak D match, TRBD2 (5 bases). Trimming left V 0 bases short and J 2 bases short, with 11 bases between. Germline V CDR1 and CDR2: MNHEY, SVGAGI. CDR3 length: 15 residues. In DNA, the CDR3 is TGTGCCAGCAGTTACTCTCCCCCGGGAACCTACGAGCAGTACTTC. It codes for CASSYSPPGTYEQYF.

The chain links TRBV5-1 to TRBJ1-1; 8 bases match TRBD1. This CDR3 region has 16 residues. Losses at the gene ends were 4 bases for V and 0 bases for J; bases not matched to a gene: 8. In germline, CDR1 is SGHRS, CDR2 YFSETQ. The CDR3 DNA reads TGCGCCAGCAGCGATTCGACAGGGGCCTTGAACACTGAAGCTTTCTTT. The encoded protein is CASSDSTGALNTEAFF.

The J gene is TRBJ2-1, the V gene TRBV10-3; D is undetermined. CDR1 is ENHRY and CDR2 is SYGVKD in the germline V gene. The CDR3 sequence is 11 residues long. V was clipped by 8 bases and J by 9 bases, with 11 bases between them. DNA of the CDR3: TGTGCCATCGGTTCCGTCGGTGAGCAGTTCTTC. Its translation is CAIGSVGEQFF.

The rearrangement links TRBV30 to TRBJ1-5; maybe TRBD1 (5 bases). With 0 bases removed from V and 2 bases from J, the gap between germline ends came to 11 bases. This CDR3 has 15 amino acids. Germline assignment: CDR1 GTSNPN and CDR2 SVGIG (reference sequence). The CDR3 sequence: CAWSVSDSGNQPQHF. In DNA form, the CDR3 reads TGTGCCTGGAGTGTATCAGACAGCGGCAATCAGCCCCAGCATTTT.

The chain links TRBV14 to TRBJ1-4; the match to TRBD1 covers 10 bases. Trimming took 1 base from V and 1 from J; bases not matched to a gene: 9. In germline, CDR1 is SGHDN, CDR2 FVKESK. This CDR3 comprises 19 residues. CDR3 sequence reads: CASSQGMGDRGRTNEKLFF. The CDR3 nucleotides are TGTGCCAGCAGCCAAGGAATGGGGGACAGGGGACGAACTAATGAAAAACTGTTTTTT.

As DNA, the CDR3 is TGTGCCAGCAGCGTTGGACTAGCGGGAGGGAGGGGCGAGCAGTACTTC. It specifies CASSVGLAGGRGEQYF. The V call is TRBV11-2, the J call TRBJ2-7; 15 positions match TRBD2. The CDR3 totals 16 residues. J was trimmed by 6 bases and V by 5 bases; bases with no gene match: 8. The V gene's germline CDR1 is SGHAT and CDR2 FQNNGV.

The chain links TRBV5-4 to TRBJ2-7; 7 positions agree with TRBD1. The CDR3 consists of 13 residues. Germline V gene data show CDR1 as SGHNT and CDR2 as YYREEE (reference sequence). Germline trimming cut 6 bases from V and 4 bases from J; bases unmatched to any gene: 7. The CDR3 protein is CASTLDRAYEQYF. CDR3 DNA sequence: TGTGCCAGCACCCTCGACAGGGCTTACGAGCAGTACTTC.

The chain has TRBV11-2 and TRBJ2-1; D perhaps matches TRBD1 (6 bases). This CDR3 has 14 residues. The V end lost 1 base, the J end lost 9 bases, and 13 bases lay between the germline ends. Looked up from germline, CDR1 is SGHAT and CDR2 is FQNNGV. Written as DNA, the CDR3 is TGTGCCAGCAGCTTAGTACAGGGCTGGGGTGAGCAGTTCTTC. It translates to CASSLVQGWGEQFF.

This chain uses TRBV6-5 with TRBJ2-7, with a possible D match to TRBD1 (6 bases). The CDR3 runs 14 residues. Trimming left V 2 bases short and J 4 bases short, with 12 bases between. CDR1 is MNHEY, CDR2 SVGAGI, per germline. This chain's CDR3 is CASSYGTSTYEQYF. CDR3 nucleotide sequence: TGTGCCAGCAGTTACGGGACAAGTACTTACGAGCAGTACTTC.

The chain employs TRBV6-5 and TRBJ1-2; D not resolved. CDR3 size: 15 residues. The germline gives CDR1 MNHEY, CDR2 SVGAGI. V was pared by 8 bases and J by 3 bases, with 19 bases between. The CDR3 here is CASRKRSGRDYGYTF. CDR3 coding DNA: TGTGCCAGCCGCAAAAGATCGGGCAGAGACTATGGCTACACCTTC.

The rearrangement uses TRBV29-1 and TRBJ1-4; D not resolved. From germline, CDR1 is SQVTM and CDR2 ANQGSEA. The length of the CDR3 is 15 residues. Between the trimmed V and J ends, which lost 6 bases and 0 bases, there was a span of 14 bases. The CDR3 loop is CSVKMGAATNEKLFF. The CDR3 DNA follows: TGCAGCGTCAAAATGGGAGCTGCAACTAATGAAAAACTGTTTTTT. The full variable domain, with the rest looked up from reference TRBV29-1 and TRBJ1-4, is SAVISQKPSRDICQRGTSLTIQCQVDSQVTMMFWYRQQPGQSLTLIATANQGSEATYESGFVIDKFPISRPNLTFSTLTVSNMSPEDSSIYLCSVKMGAATNEKLFFGSGTQLSVL.

The V call is TRBV7-2, the J call TRBJ2-7, with 7 bases aligning to TRBD2. Trimming cost V 6 bases and J 5 bases; bases outside gene matches: 13. Germline V gene lookup returns CDR1 SGHTA and CDR2 FQGNSA. The CDR3 contains 15 residues. CDR3 in amino acids: CASRVGAGEINEQYF. CDR3 nucleotides: TGTGCCAGCAGGGTCGGGGCGGGAGAGATCAACGAGCAGTACTTC. The full variable domain, its missing parts supplied by reference TRBV7-2 and TRBJ2-7, is GAGVSQSPSNKVTEKGKDVELRCDPISGHTALYWYRQSLGQGLEFLIYFQGNSAPDKSGLPSDRFSAERTGGSVSTLTIQRTQQEDSAVYLCASRVGAGEINEQYFGPGTRLTVT.

V usage is TRBV6-1 and J usage is TRBJ1-1, with 8 nucleotides matching TRBD1. Germline values: CDR1 MNHNS, CDR2 SASEGT. The CDR3 loop spans 14 amino acids. V was pared by 8 bases and J by 0 bases, with 5 bases of the junction left unmatched. CDR3 DNA: TGTGCCAGCGCTCCGGACAGGGTGAACACTGAAGCTTTCTTT. Its protein product is CASAPDRVNTEAFF.

V gene TRBV6-5 combines with J gene TRBJ2-5, with 10 nucleotides matching TRBD1. Germline CDR1 MNHEY, CDR2 SVGAGI. V gave up 6 bases and J gave up 2 bases; unmatched junction bases: 6. CDR3 size: 15 residues. CDR3 sequence (DNA): TGTGCCAGCAGAGAGGGACAGGGGATTCAAGAGACCCAGTACTTC. Translated: CASREGQGIQETQYF.

The J gene is TRBJ1-5, the V gene TRBV7-2; no clear D. CDR3 size: 14 residues. The V gene's germline CDR1 is SGHTA and CDR2 FQGNSA. Trimming removed 6 bases at V and 0 bases at J, with 9 bases between. CDR3: CASRADYSNQPQHF. In DNA form, the CDR3 reads TGTGCCAGCAGGGCCGATTATAGCAATCAGCCCCAGCATTTT.

The chain is built from TRBV30 and TRBJ2-5; 8 bases match TRBD2. CDR1 is GTSNPN, CDR2 SVGIG, per germline (reference sequence). The CDR3 contains 12 residues. CDR3 nucleotides: TGTTCCTATAGCGGGAACGAAGAGACCCAGTACTTC. Translated, it gives CSYSGNEETQYF.